Below, 10 T cell receptor beta chains from the same sample are listed, as sequenced in a study of blood T cell repertoires in COVID-19. Repertoires were generated with immunoSEQ multiplex PCR, while TCRdb's copy carries only in-frame clones and drops some. The sample holds about 210,000 clones; around 83% are singletons and the top ten take about 22%. Material for sequencing was PBMCs or T cells enriched from blood (not recorded which). The receptors derive from a woman between 40 and 55 years old in a cohort exposed to, infected with or recovered from COVID-19 (not recorded which).

The genes are TRBV7-8 and TRBJ2-2; unclear D gene. The CDR3 runs to 13 residues. Germline values: CDR1 SGHVS, CDR2 FQNEAQ. V lost 3 bases and J lost 4, with 6 bases in between. The CDR3: CASSFGSTGELFF. CDR3 bases: TGTGCCAGCAGCTTCGGGTCCACCGGGGAGCTGTTTTTT.

This chain uses TRBV6-5 with TRBJ2-1, with 7 bases lining up with TRBD1. The germline V gene has CDR1 MNHEY and CDR2 SVGAGI. V gave up 11 bases and J gave up 8 bases; unmatched junction bases: 6. The CDR3 covers 11 residues. As DNA, the CDR3 is TGTGCCGTACAGGGGAGTCATGAGCAGTTCTTC. It yields the protein CAVQGSHEQFF.

V gene TRBV2 combines with J gene TRBJ1-1; D remains ambiguous. There are 13 residues in the CDR3. Germline V gene sequence: CDR1 SNHLY, CDR2 FYNNEI. The V gene lost 7 bases and the J gene lost 0 bases, with 9 bases spanning the gap. The CDR3 coding sequence is TGTGCCAGCATAGGGAGAATGAACACTGAAGCTTTCTTT. Protein: CASIGRMNTEAFF.

The rearrangement uses TRBV6-6 and TRBJ1-3, with D perhaps TRBD1 (6 bases). There are 15 residues in the CDR3. Germline CDR1 and CDR2: MNHNY and SVGAGI (reference sequence). V shed 7 bases and J shed 0 bases, with 13 bases lying between them. The CDR3 spells CASTPTGHSGNTIYF. For the CDR3, the DNA is TGTGCCAGCACCCCGACAGGCCACTCTGGAAACACCATATATTTT.

This clone occurred once. J is TRBJ2-7 and V is TRBV6-2 or TRBV6-3; TRBD1 matches at 7 bases. Looked up from germline, CDR1 is MNHEY and CDR2 is SVGEGT. Losses at the gene ends were 2 bases for V and 0 bases for J; bases not matched to a gene: 7. The CDR3 consists of 16 residues. The CDR3 reads CASSYGTEGPSYEQYF. The CDR3 DNA is TGTGCCAGCAGTTACGGGACAGAGGGACCCTCCTACGAGCAGTACTTC.

The V call is TRBV19, the J call TRBJ1-3, with D possibly matching TRBD1 (6 bases). The CDR3 spans 14 residues. Trimming took 5 bases from V and 2 from J, leaving 10 bases between them. Germline assignment: CDR1 LNHDA and CDR2 SQIVND (reference sequence). The DNA for the CDR3 is TGTGCCAGTAGTGAAGGGGGAACTGGAAACACCATATATTTT. Its protein product is CASSEGGTGNTIYF.

With respect to this clone: Sequence at one end of the junction differs from germline and may be a read error. This chain joins TRBV4-1 and TRBJ2-2, with 8 nucleotides matching TRBD2. CDR3 length: 11 residues. In germline, CDR1 is MGHRA, CDR2 YSYEKL. The CDR3 protein is CASSQTTSALF. The CDR3 DNA follows: TGCGCCAGCAGCCAAACGACTAGCGCGCTTTTT.

The chain's CDR3 is CASSLAGTGGLYGYTF. CDR3 coding DNA: TGCGCCAGCAGCTTGGCCGGGACAGGGGGCTTATATGGCTACACCTTC. This chain links TRBV5-1 with TRBJ1-2; 12 bases are shared with TRBD1. CDR3 size: 16 residues. Germline trimming cut 0 bases from V and 5 bases from J; bases unmatched to any gene: 5. Germline V lookup: CDR1 SGHRS, CDR2 YFSETQ.

The CDR3 coding sequence is TGTGCCAGCAGCCGTATGGGCTCCCGCGAGACCCAGTACTTC. Its translation: CASSRMGSRETQYF. This chain links TRBV3-1 (or the pseudogene TRBV3-2) with TRBJ2-5; D gene uncertain. Trimming cost V 4 bases and J 5 bases, with 14 bases left between them. Looked up from germline, CDR1 is LGHDT and CDR2 is YNNKEL (reference sequence). The CDR3 runs 14 residues.

The gene calls are TRBV7-2 and TRBJ2-7; 13 nucleotides match TRBD2. CDR1 is SGHTA, CDR2 FQGNSA, per germline. The ends lost 5 bases at V and 4 bases at J; junction bases unmatched: 5. The CDR3 loop spans 15 amino acids. The CDR3 DNA is TGTGCCAGCAGCCCCGGGACTAGCGGGACGTACGAGCAGTACTTC. Encoded protein: CASSPGTSGTYEQYF.